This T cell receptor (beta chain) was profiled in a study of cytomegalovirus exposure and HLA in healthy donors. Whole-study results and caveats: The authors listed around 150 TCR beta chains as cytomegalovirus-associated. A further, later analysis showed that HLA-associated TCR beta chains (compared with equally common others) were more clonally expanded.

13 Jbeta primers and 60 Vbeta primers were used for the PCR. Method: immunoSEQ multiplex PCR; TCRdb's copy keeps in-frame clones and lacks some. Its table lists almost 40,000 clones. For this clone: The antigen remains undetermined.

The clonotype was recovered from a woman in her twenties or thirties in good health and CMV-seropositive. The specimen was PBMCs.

CDR3 sequence: CASWGSGNTIYF. In DNA form, the CDR3 reads TGTGCCAGTTGGGGCTCAGGAAACACCATATATTTT. The chain is built from TRBV19 and TRBJ1-3, with D possibly matching TRBD1 (5 bases). The germline CDR1 and CDR2 sequences are LNHDA and SQIVND (reference sequence). The germline V and J ends were trimmed by 8 bases and 4 bases, with 9 bases remaining between them. The CDR3 totals 12 residues.